The source of this TCR beta chain is a study of shared clonotypes between healthy human individuals. Genomic DNA of every subset was divided equally among multiple immunoSEQ plates. The protocol was immunoSEQ multiplex PCR, while the TCRdb copy is restricted to in-frame clones and leaves out a portion. There are approximately 530,000 clones in the sample; 90% to 96% occur only once, and about 0.067% lies in the top ten. Comments on this clone: Its antigen remains unknown.

V gave up 1 base and J gave up 6 bases, with 7 bases separating them. In germline, CDR1 is MGHRA, CDR2 YSYEKL. CDR3 size: 12 residues. Study-wide findings and caveats: Compared with memory subsets, naive subsets generally had larger estimated richness.

The gene calls are TRBV4-1 and TRBJ2-7; possibly TRBD1 for D (5 bases). The sequence derives from a woman in her twenties or thirties in good health. Sequencing was performed on naive CD4+ T cells sorted from blood. Subset meaning: CD45RA+ positively selected. In nucleotides, the CDR3 is TGCGCCAGCAGCCAAGGCAGGGTCGAGCAGTACTTC. Its translation is CASSQGRVEQYF.